The 11 T cell receptor beta chains below all came from one sample that was sequenced in a study of radiation and T cells in renal cell carcinoma. The protocol was immunoSEQ multiplex PCR, while the TCRdb copy is restricted to in-frame clones and leaves out a portion. The repertoire holds tens of thousands of clones, with around 76% as singletons. Time point meaning: blood 2 weeks post-SBRT. Documented treatment: 15 Gy SBRT to primary tumor, nephrectomy 4 weeks later. The sample was blood, taken from a patient whose treatment included radiotherapy and nephrectomy. Every receptor here comes from a man aged 55 to 70 with renal cell carcinoma.

The rearrangement links TRBV6-4 to TRBJ2-1, with D possibly matching TRBD2 (5 bases). CDR3 length: 16 amino acids. With 0 bases removed from V and 8 bases from J, the gap between germline ends came to 17 bases. Germline V gene data show CDR1 as MRHNA and CDR2 as SNTAGT. DNA for the CDR3: TGTGCCAGCAGTGACTCTTTCGGAAAAGCGGCCGATGAGCAGTTCTTC. Amino acid sequence: CASSDSFGKAADEQFF.

This chain links TRBV6-5 with TRBJ2-2, with TRBD2 identical over 8 bases. The junction had 10 bases not matched to a gene; V was cut back by 3 bases and J by 7 bases. There are 16 residues in the CDR3. Germline CDR1 and CDR2: MNHEY and SVGAGI. The CDR3 sequence: CASSYSPGGAIGELFF. For the CDR3, the DNA is TGTGCCAGCAGTTATTCCCCCGGGGGGGCGATCGGGGAGCTGTTTTTT.

The V call is TRBV19, the J call TRBJ2-5; 7 positions agree with TRBD1. The CDR3 runs 14 residues. V lost 7 bases and J lost 5; bases outside the gene matches: 10. Germline loops: CDR1 LNHDA, CDR2 SQIVND (reference sequence). The CDR3 nucleotides are TGTGCCAGTACCCCGACAGGGCAGACCGAGACCCAGTACTTC. Protein sequence: CASTPTGQTETQYF.

The chain joins TRBV27 to TRBJ1-2, with a tentative D call TRBD1 (5 bases). Trimming stripped 6 bases from V and 0 bases from J, with 20 bases between. Germline CDR1 MNHEY, CDR2 SMNVEV (reference sequence). CDR3 size: 17 residues. For the CDR3, the DNA is TGTGCCAGCAGCGGCCTCGGGACCGCACCTTCTAACTATGGCTACACCTTC. Protein product: CASSGLGTAPSNYGYTF.

This chain connects TRBV27 to TRBJ1-1; 7 nucleotides line up with TRBD1. Germline V CDR1 and CDR2: MNHEY, SMNVEV (reference sequence). This CDR3 is 14 amino acids long. V gave up 6 bases and J gave up 1 base; unmatched junction bases: 5. Here the CDR3 reads CASRTGNSNTEAFF. The CDR3 DNA reads TGTGCCAGCAGGACAGGGAACTCGAACACTGAAGCTTTCTTT.

This clone occurred once. The rearrangement links TRBV5-8 to TRBJ2-6; D is ambiguous. The CDR3 is 16 amino acids. CDR1 and CDR2 (germline): SGHTS, YDEGEE. The ends were cut back, 6 bases at V and 0 bases at J, with 13 bases in the middle. This CDR3 is CASKGRINSGANVLTF. The CDR3 DNA reads as TGTGCCAGCAAAGGACGGATTAACTCTGGGGCCAACGTCCTGACTTTC.

This rearrangement joins TRBV5-5 to TRBJ2-5; D uncertain. CDR1 is SGHKS and CDR2 is YYEKEE in the germline V gene (reference sequence). V was shortened by 3 bases and J by 5 bases, with 17 bases between the two germline ends. The CDR3 spans 15 residues. The CDR3 reads CASSSPQPGPETQYF. The CDR3 DNA reads as TGTGCCAGCAGCTCCCCACAACCAGGTCCGGAGACCCAGTACTTC.

The rearrangement links TRBV30 to TRBJ1-2; 10 positions match TRBD1. Per the germline V gene, CDR1 is GTSNPN and CDR2 is SVGIG (reference sequence). The CDR3 loop spans 13 amino acids. V gave up 7 bases and J gave up 6 bases; unmatched junction bases: 8. CDR3: CASGQGEIDGYTF. CDR3 in DNA: TGTGCCTCCGGACAGGGGGAAATCGATGGCTACACCTTC.

The gene calls are TRBV4-3 and TRBJ2-2, with TRBD2 matching over 10 bases. Germline V gives CDR1 LGHNA, CDR2 YSLEER. The trim removed 3 bases at V and 6 bases at J, leaving 13 bases unmatched. The CDR3 loop spans 18 amino acids. The CDR3 loop is CASSHPLAGAIGAGELFF. CDR3 in DNA: TGCGCCAGCAGCCATCCTCTAGCGGGGGCTATAGGGGCCGGGGAGCTGTTTTTT.

This clone was counted only a few times. The chain couples TRBV19 to TRBJ1-1; D is unresolved. Trimming removed 11 bases from V and 0 bases from J, with 13 bases in between. This CDR3 comprises 13 residues. The germline CDR1 and CDR2 sequences are LNHDA and SQIVND (reference sequence). CDR3 protein: CACSVQMNTEAFF. The CDR3 nucleotides read TGTGCCTGTTCGGTACAGATGAACACTGAAGCTTTCTTT.

The chain is built from TRBV19 and TRBJ1-5, with a weak D call TRBD1 (6 bases). CDR3 length: 16 residues. Trimming left V 1 base short and J 4 bases short, with 14 bases between. Germline V gene sequence: CDR1 LNHDA, CDR2 SQIVND (reference sequence). In DNA, the CDR3 is TGTGCCAGTAGTATAGTACCAGGGGAAGGGAATCAGCCCCAGCATTTT. It encodes CASSIVPGEGNQPQHF.